This TCR beta chain was captured by sequencing in a study of T-cell reconstitution after alpha-beta-depleted transplantation in children. Germline-derived CDR1 and CDR2 are LGHDT and YNNKEL (reference sequence). This CDR3 region has 18 residues. J lost 0 bases, V lost 0 bases, and 6 bases had no gene match. Researchers prepared the TCRbeta library using unique molecular identifiers, the study reports. TCRdb used MiXCR to reprocess the PCR reads, holding one entry per CDR3 protein. The data contain roughly 400,000 distinct CDR3 sequences, roughly 44% of them seen just once; the ten biggest clones take up around 29%. This clonotype was recorded at least ten times. Its antigen remains unknown. Study-level findings and limits: It was surviving recipient T cells and thymic progenitors that gave some patients high TCRbeta diversity at day 60. Fresh T-cell production supplied most of the T-cell counts and diversity seen one year after transplant.

The material was PBMCs, obtained before TCRalphabeta/CD19-depleted stem cell transplant. The TCR originated in a girl aged 2 to 10 with aplastic anemia, due to receive a stem cell transplant. The chain carries TRBV3-1 and TRBJ2-2; TRBD1 matches at 8 bases. The CDR3 reads CASSQDLLTGANTGELFF. CDR3 nucleotide sequence: TGTGCCAGCAGCCAAGATCTGTTGACAGGGGCGAACACCGGGGAGCTGTTTTTT. Full variable domain (remainder filled in from reference TRBV3-1 and TRBJ2-2): DTAVSQTPKYLVTQMGNDKSIKCEQNLGHDTMYWYKQDSKKFLKIMFSYNNKELIINETVPNRFSPKSPDKAHLNLHINSLELGDSAVYFCASSQDLLTGANTGELFFGEGSRLTVL.